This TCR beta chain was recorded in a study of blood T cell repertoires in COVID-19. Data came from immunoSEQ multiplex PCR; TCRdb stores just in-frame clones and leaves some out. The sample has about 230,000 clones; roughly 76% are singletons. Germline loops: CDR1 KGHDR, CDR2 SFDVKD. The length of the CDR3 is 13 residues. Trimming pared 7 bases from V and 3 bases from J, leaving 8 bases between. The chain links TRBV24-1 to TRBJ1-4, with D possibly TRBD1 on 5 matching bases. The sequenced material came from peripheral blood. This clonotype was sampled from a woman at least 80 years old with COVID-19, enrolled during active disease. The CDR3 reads CATSGGANEKLFF. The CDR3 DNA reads TGTGCCACCAGCGGGGGGGCTAATGAAAAACTGTTTTTT.